The rows below give T cell receptor beta chains drawn from one sample of a study of vaccination and CD4 T cells after COVID-19. The antigens for these receptors are not known. TCRdb re-called the PCR reads through MiXCR, storing one row per CDR3 protein. In the table there are about 14,000 distinct CDR3 sequences, 58% of which are singletons. This material consisted of cultured CD4+ T cells from blood, taken after SARS-CoV-2 vaccination. These receptors all stem from a human donor with COVID-19. Each CDR3 is given with its conserved first and last residue. The D gene is left open where the match is weak. Some rows mark clone size as missing; the rest say once, few, many or name a class of expanded clone.

j_call d_call clone_size v_call cdr3_aa cdr3_nt
TRBJ2-5 TRBD2 few TRBV20-1 CSARLAGGHGETQYF TGCAGTGCTAGGCTAGCGGGGGGGCACGGGGAGACCCAGTACTTC
TRBJ2-5 . . TRBV11-2 CASSLGGEKETQCF TGTGCCAGCAGCTTAGGGGGAGAGAAAGAGACCCAGTGCTTC
TRBJ1-3 . few TRBV7-9 CASSLDRATVAGNTIYF TGTGCCAGCAGCTTAGACCGGGCCACCGTGGCTGGAAACACCATATATTTT
TRBJ1-1 . . TRBV24-1 CATREQGMGEAFF TGTGCCACCAGAGAGCAGGGGATGGGTGAAGCTTTCTTT
TRBJ1-2 . . TRBV12-3/TRBV12-4 CASSDDSYGYTF TGTGCCAGCAGTGACGACAGCTATGGCTACACCTTC
TRBJ1-6 . . TRBV6-1 CASKRGILISSPLHF TGTGCCAGCAAAAGGGGGATTCTTATCAGTTCACCCCTCCACTTT
TRBJ2-1 TRBD2 . TRBV7-2 CASSPGTSGGGRREQFF TGTGCCAGCAGCCCCGGGACTAGCGGGGGGGGCCGGCGTGAGCAGTTCTTC
TRBJ1-1 TRBD1 . TRBV11-1 CASSFRIQGTTEAFF TGTGCCAGCAGCTTCAGGATACAGGGGACCACTGAAGCTTTCTTT
TRBJ1-5 TRBD1 . TRBV11-2 CASSFGTGPLQPQHF TGTGCCAGCAGCTTCGGGACAGGGCCCTTACAGCCCCAGCATTTT
TRBJ2-2 . . TRBV24-1 CATSDLRATGELFF TGTGCCACCAGTGATTTAAGGGCCACCGGGGAGCTGTTTTTT
TRBJ1-2 . . TRBV11-3 CASSPGRIGPNYGYTF TGTGCCAGCAGCCCCGGAAGGATAGGACCAAACTATGGCTACACCTTC
TRBJ1-2 . . TRBV2 CASSGTSGYGYTF TGTGCCAGCAGCGGCACATCCGGCTATGGCTACACCTTC
TRBJ2-5 . . TRBV4-2 CASSQDGAGGRGETQYF TGTGCCAGCAGCCAAGACGGGGCTGGGGGGCGGGGAGAGACCCAGTACTTC
TRBJ2-7 TRBD1 . TRBV11-1 CASSRQGYEQYF TGTGCCAGCAGCAGACAGGGTTACGAGCAGTACTTC
TRBJ1-1 . few TRBV7-7 CASSPNEEWVDTEAFF TGTGCTAGCAGCCCCAATGAGGAATGGGTGGACACTGAAGCTTTCTTT
TRBJ2-2 . few TRBV20-1 CSAAQGPRGTGELFF TGCAGTGCTGCCCAGGGGCCGCGGGGCACCGGGGAGCTGTTTTTT
TRBJ1-5 TRBD1 . TRBV6-1 CASSEEDRAINQPQHF TGTGCCAGCAGTGAAGAAGACAGGGCTATCAATCAGCCCCAGCATTTT
TRBJ1-1 . . TRBV20-1 CSAQRSNTEAFF TGCAGTGCTCAGAGGTCGAACACTGAAGCTTTCTTT
TRBJ1-1 TRBD1 . TRBV20-1 CSARDQGQGNRNTEAFF TGCAGTGCTAGAGATCAGGGACAGGGTAATAGGAACACTGAAGCTTTCTTT
TRBJ2-7 . . TRBV6-2/TRBV6-3 CASSYSLVGGYEQYF TGTGCCAGCAGTTACTCGTTAGTTGGAGGCTACGAGCAGTACTTC
TRBJ2-6 TRBD2 . TRBV6-5 CASSYLLAGGPGSGANVLTF TGTGCCAGCAGTTATTTGTTAGCGGGGGGGCCGGGCTCTGGGGCCAACGTCCTGACTTTC
TRBJ1-1 TRBD1 . TRBV24-1 CATSVRDREAFF TGTGCCACCAGTGTCAGGGACAGGGAAGCTTTCTTT
TRBJ2-7 . . TRBV15 CATSRVSRANEQYF TGTGCCACCAGCAGAGTGTCCAGGGCTAACGAGCAGTACTTC